This TCR beta chain was captured in a study of blood T cell repertoires in COVID-19. For the study at large: Acute and convalescent COVID-19 specimens originated in the United States, Italy and Spain. T cells, B-cell-depleted T cells, or PBMCs supplied cDNA or gDNA.

In Seattle, patients joined the study during active infection and were tracked longitudinally. Per germline, CDR1 PRHDT and CDR2 FYEKMQ (reference sequence). Trimming shortened V by 5 bases and J by 5 bases, and 13 bases separated the two germline ends. The CDR3 spans 14 residues. Study processing details: Amplification from reference gene primers served as the basis for estimated nucleated cell counts. Generated by immunoSEQ multiplex PCR, the TCRdb table keeps only in-frame clones and is missing some. V and J calls and clone size follow that table, whereas D and trimming were derived from the DNA. This table holds about 300,000 clones, 70% to 85% found once.

This receptor was identified in a human donor with COVID-19, enrolled during active disease. The donor label of this sample is uncertain. Sequenced input: peripheral blood. The chain couples TRBV13 to TRBJ2-1; D is ambiguous. This CDR3 is CASSPETVNNEQFF. DNA of the CDR3: TGTGCCAGCAGCCCTGAGACTGTGAACAATGAGCAGTTCTTC.